The rows below give T cell receptor beta chains drawn from one sample of a study of lymphopenia after photon versus proton radiotherapy. The protocol was immunoSEQ multiplex PCR, while the TCRdb copy is restricted to in-frame clones and leaves out a portion. Among about 7,300 clones, 90% to 95% were seen once, and the ten largest hold 1.5% to 2%. Material: peripheral blood, obtained from a patient treated with photon-based radiotherapy. These TCRs come from a woman aged 45-65 years with cholangiocarcinoma. Both conserved end residues are part of each CDR3. D genes are given only for firm matches. A row's size may be missing; if present it is once, few, many or a size class.

J: TRBJ1-6
V: TRBV12-5
size: once
D: TRBD1
CDR3: CASGLVRDSFNSPLHF
DNA: TGTGCTAGTGGTTTGGTAAGGGACAGCTTTAATTCACCCCTCCACTTT

J: TRBJ1-1
V: TRBV10-3
size: NA
D: TRBD1
CDR3: CAIRRDREPNTEAFF
DNA: TGTGCCATTCGCCGGGACAGGGAACCGAACACTGAAGCTTTCTTT

J: TRBJ2-3
V: TRBV7-6
size: NA
D: NA
CDR3: CASSLGGDGDTQYF
DNA: TGTGCCAGCAGCTTAGGGGGAGACGGGGATACGCAGTATTTT

J: TRBJ2-5
V: TRBV30
size: NA
D: TRBD2
CDR3: CAWSVLAEETQYF
DNA: TGTGCCTGGAGTGTACTAGCGGAAGAGACCCAGTACTTC

J: TRBJ1-2
V: TRBV23-1
size: NA
D: NA
CDR3: CASSVGIWTVSTYTF
DNA: TGCGCCAGCAGCGTGGGGATTTGGACAGTTTCCACCTACACCTTC

J: TRBJ2-6
V: TRBV19
size: NA
D: NA
CDR3: CASGHYDRRFSGANVLTF
DNA: TGTGCCAGTGGCCACTACGACAGAAGATTCTCTGGGGCCAACGTCCTGACTTTC

J: TRBJ2-2
V: TRBV7-9
size: NA
D: NA
CDR3: CASSLAGQDTGELFF
DNA: TGTGCCAGCAGCTTAGCGGGGCAAGACACCGGGGAGCTGTTTTTT

J: TRBJ1-5
V: TRBV27
size: NA
D: TRBD1
CDR3: CASSLGTERNQPQHF
DNA: TGTGCCAGCAGTCTAGGGACAGAACGCAATCAGCCCCAGCATTTT

J: TRBJ1-2
V: TRBV11-2
size: NA
D: NA
CDR3: CASSSVQGYSSYTF
DNA: TGTGCCAGCAGCTCAGTACAGGGTTACTCTAGCTACACCTTC

J: TRBJ2-7
V: TRBV11-2
size: NA
D: TRBD2
CDR3: CASSSGGGAYEQYF
DNA: TGTGCCAGCAGCTCAGGCGGGGGGGCCTACGAGCAGTACTTC

J: TRBJ2-7
V: TRBV9
size: NA
D: TRBD1
CDR3: CACQPAGDRGRSSYEQYF
DNA: TGTGCCTGTCAACCGGCCGGGGACAGGGGGCGTAGCTCCTACGAGCAGTACTTC

J: TRBJ1-5
V: TRBV10-2
size: NA
D: NA
CDR3: CASSELDGSNQPQHF
DNA: TGCGCCAGCAGTGAGCTCGACGGTAGCAATCAGCCCCAGCATTTT

J: TRBJ1-4
V: TRBV28
size: NA
D: TRBD1
CDR3: CASSTQTGRRAFF
DNA: TGTGCCAGCAGTACCCAGACAGGGCGTCGTGCGTTTTTT

J: TRBJ1-3
V: TRBV27
size: NA
D: TRBD1
CDR3: CASSTGTGGGNTIYF
DNA: TGTGCCAGCAGTACCGGGACAGGGGGAGGAAACACCATATATTTT

J: TRBJ2-3
V: TRBV5-4
size: few
D: NA
CDR3: CASTAVGADTQYF
DNA: TGTGCCAGCACCGCCGTGGGTGCAGATACGCAGTATTTT

J: TRBJ1-3
V: TRBV5-5
size: NA
D: NA
CDR3: CASSLGGNSGNTIYF
DNA: TGTGCCAGCAGCTTAGGGGGGAACTCTGGAAACACCATATATTTT

J: TRBJ1-5
V: TRBV6-1
size: NA
D: TRBD1
CDR3: CASRVGQRNQPQHF
DNA: TGTGCCAGCAGAGTGGGACAGAGGAATCAGCCCCAGCATTTT

J: TRBJ2-2
V: TRBV6-5
size: NA
D: NA
CDR3: CASSYVGGELFF
DNA: TGTGCCAGCAGTTACGTAGGCGGGGAGCTGTTTTTT

J: TRBJ1-2
V: TRBV19
size: NA
D: NA
CDR3: CASTFGLNYGYTF
DNA: TGTGCCAGTACTTTTGGGCTTAACTATGGCTACACCTTC

J: TRBJ2-2
V: TRBV19
size: NA
D: NA
CDR3: CASSRRNTGELFF
DNA: TGTGCCAGTAGTAGACGGAACACCGGGGAGCTGTTTTTT

J: TRBJ2-2
V: TRBV7-2
size: few
D: NA
CDR3: CASSYSAERTGELFF
DNA: TGTGCCAGCAGCTACTCCGCGGAGAGAACCGGGGAGCTGTTTTTT

J: TRBJ2-3
V: TRBV13
size: NA
D: NA
CDR3: CASSPTHRDPAGTDTQYF
DNA: TGTGCCAGCAGCCCTACCCACCGGGACCCGGCTGGCACAGATACGCAGTATTTT

J: TRBJ1-1
V: TRBV21-1
size: once
D: NA
CDR3: CASSYDCYTIRTEAFF
DNA: NA

J: TRBJ1-1
V: TRBV19
size: NA
D: TRBD1
CDR3: CASSMGTGIGAEAFF
DNA: TGTGCCAGTAGTATGGGGACAGGGATTGGAGCTGAAGCTTTCTTT

J: TRBJ2-2
V: TRBV27
size: NA
D: TRBD2
CDR3: CASRGLAGGLNTGELFF
DNA: TGTGCCAGCAGGGGACTAGCGGGGGGTTTGAACACCGGGGAGCTGTTTTTT

J: TRBJ2-7
V: TRBV18
size: NA
D: TRBD1
CDR3: CASSPRQGDYEQYF
DNA: TGTGCCAGCTCACCACGACAGGGGGACTACGAGCAGTACTTC

J: TRBJ1-1
V: TRBV5-4
size: NA
D: TRBD1
CDR3: CASSLGGQVGTEAFF
DNA: TGTGCCAGCAGCTTGGGGGGACAGGTAGGCACTGAAGCTTTCTTT

J: TRBJ1-2
V: TRBV5-4
size: NA
D: NA
CDR3: CASSLVDRAGDGYTF
DNA: TGTGCCAGCAGCTTGGTCGACAGAGCGGGGGATGGCTACACCTTC

J: TRBJ2-1
V: TRBV27
size: NA
D: NA
CDR3: CASGPWSSVDEQFF
DNA: TGTGCCAGCGGCCCCTGGAGTAGCGTGGATGAGCAGTTCTTC

J: TRBJ2-7
V: TRBV7-8
size: once
D: TRBD2
CDR3: CASSSGGGLAGEAYEQYF
DNA: TGTGCCAGCAGCTCTGGAGGCGGACTAGCGGGGGAGGCCTACGAGCAGTACTTC

J: TRBJ1-6
V: TRBV6-4
size: NA
D: NA
CDR3: CASSDFPGSVALHF
DNA: TGTGCCAGCAGTGACTTCCCGGGTAGTGTAGCCCTCCACTTT

J: TRBJ2-5
V: TRBV7-6
size: NA
D: TRBD1
CDR3: CASSPGTVNQETQYF
DNA: TGTGCCAGCAGCCCGGGGACAGTAAACCAAGAGACCCAGTACTTC

J: TRBJ2-1
V: TRBV7-9
size: NA
D: NA
CDR3: CASSYRHDEQFF
DNA: TGTGCCAGCAGCTACCGTCACGATGAGCAGTTCTTC

J: TRBJ1-1
V: TRBV30
size: NA
D: NA
CDR3: CAWSWTRNTEAFF
DNA: TGTGCCTGGAGTTGGACGAGGAACACTGAAGCTTTCTTT

J: TRBJ1-6
V: TRBV7-8
size: NA
D: NA
CDR3: CASSTGTNSPLHF
DNA: TGTGCCAGCAGCACCGGGACGAATTCACCCCTCCACTTT

J: TRBJ1-1
V: TRBV9
size: NA
D: TRBD1
CDR3: CASKPDRAGTEAFF
DNA: TGTGCCAGCAAACCAGACAGGGCTGGCACTGAAGCTTTCTTT

J: TRBJ2-5
V: TRBV13
size: NA
D: NA
CDR3: CASSFEAGLRETQYF
DNA: TGTGCCAGCAGCTTCGAGGCAGGCCTGAGGGAGACCCAGTACTTC

J: TRBJ1-1
V: TRBV19
size: NA
D: TRBD1
CDR3: CASRGQGVRSEAFF
DNA: TGTGCCAGTAGGGGACAGGGGGTGAGGTCTGAAGCTTTCTTT

J: TRBJ1-1
V: TRBV7-9
size: NA
D: NA
CDR3: CASSYPGVGSTEAFF
DNA: TGTGCCAGCAGCTACCCAGGGGTTGGTAGCACTGAAGCTTTCTTT

J: TRBJ1-2
V: TRBV27
size: NA
D: TRBD1
CDR3: CASSPRQGAGYGYTF
DNA: TGTGCCAGCAGTCCCCGACAGGGGGCCGGCTATGGCTACACCTTC

J: TRBJ2-7
V: TRBV11-2
size: NA
D: TRBD2
CDR3: CASRSGRSYEQYF
DNA: TGTGCCAGCAGGAGCGGGAGGTCCTACGAGCAGTACTTC

J: TRBJ2-3
V: TRBV9
size: once
D: NA
CDR3: CASSITVGDADTQYF
DNA: TGTGCCAGCAGCATAACAGTAGGGGACGCAGATACGCAGTATTTT

J: TRBJ1-2
V: TRBV7-9
size: NA
D: NA
CDR3: CASSLRALYGYTF
DNA: TGTGCCAGCAGCCTTAGGGCTCTGTATGGCTACACCTTC

J: TRBJ2-7
V: TRBV5-6
size: NA
D: NA
CDR3: CASSLRPTGWHEQYF
DNA: TGTGCCAGCAGCTTGAGGCCCACAGGGTGGCACGAGCAGTACTTC

J: TRBJ2-6
V: TRBV13
size: NA
D: NA
CDR3: CASSLRRGAGANVLTF
DNA: TGTGCCAGCAGCTTACGCAGGGGAGCTGGGGCCAACGTCCTGACTTTC

J: TRBJ2-5
V: TRBV6-6
size: NA
D: TRBD2
CDR3: CASSPGGTAGETQYF
DNA: TGTGCCAGCAGTCCGGGGGGGACCGCCGGGGAGACCCAGTACTTC

J: TRBJ1-1
V: TRBV9
size: NA
D: NA
CDR3: CASSETAGRSGNTEAFF
DNA: TGTGCCAGCAGCGAGACCGCAGGGAGGTCTGGGAACACTGAAGCTTTCTTT

J: TRBJ2-5
V: TRBV5-3
size: once
D: NA
CDR3: CARSGKTETQYF
DNA: TGTGCCAGAAGCGGGAAGACAGAGACCCAGTACTTC

J: TRBJ1-3
V: TRBV4-3
size: NA
D: TRBD1
CDR3: CASSIGQGGNTIYF
DNA: TGCGCCAGCAGCATCGGACAGGGGGGAAACACCATATATTTT

J: TRBJ2-1
V: TRBV6-6
size: NA
D: TRBD2
CDR3: CASSSTSGGNNEQFF
DNA: TGTGCCAGCAGTTCTACTAGCGGGGGAAACAATGAGCAGTTCTTC

J: TRBJ1-2
V: TRBV18
size: NA
D: NA
CDR3: CASSPPTGPVILDYTF
DNA: TGTGCCAGCTCACCACCGACGGGCCCTGTGATTCTGGACTACACCTTC

J: TRBJ1-6
V: TRBV5-1
size: NA
D: NA
CDR3: CASSPSWTASNSPLHF
DNA: TGCGCCAGCAGTCCTTCTTGGACCGCTTCTAATTCACCCCTCCACTTT

J: TRBJ1-1
V: TRBV25-1
size: NA
D: NA
CDR3: CASSESKGWNTEAFF
DNA: TGTGCCAGCAGTGAATCTAAGGGCTGGAACACTGAAGCTTTCTTT

J: TRBJ1-2
V: TRBV19
size: NA
D: NA
CDR3: CASSILLAGHSFNYGYTF
DNA: TGTGCCAGTAGTATCCTTCTGGCGGGACATTCCTTTAACTATGGCTACACCTTC

J: TRBJ2-1
V: TRBV6-4
size: NA
D: TRBD2
CDR3: CASSEEEAGGYNEQFF
DNA: TGTGCCAGCAGTGAAGAGGAAGCGGGGGGCTACAATGAGCAGTTCTTC

J: TRBJ2-3
V: TRBV10-1
size: NA
D: TRBD1
CDR3: CASSEGQEIGQYF
DNA: TGCGCCAGCAGTGAGGGACAGGAGATTGGGCAGTATTTT

J: TRBJ1-1
V: TRBV10-2
size: NA
D: TRBD1
CDR3: CASRRQGITEAFF
DNA: TGCGCCAGCAGGAGACAGGGAATCACTGAAGCTTTCTTT

J: TRBJ1-1
V: TRBV4-3
size: once
D: TRBD1
CDR3: CASSPIIQGATEAFF
DNA: TGCGCCAGCAGCCCGATAATACAGGGGGCGACCGAAGCTTTCTTT

J: TRBJ2-1
V: TRBV7-6
size: once
D: TRBD1
CDR3: CASSLGVAQGVYNEQFF
DNA: TGTGCCAGCAGCTTAGGAGTCGCGCAGGGGGTCTACAATGAGCAGTTCTTC

J: TRBJ1-6
V: TRBV7-2
size: NA
D: NA
CDR3: CASSVDSSYNSPLHF
DNA: TGTGCCAGCAGTGTTGACAGCTCCTATAATTCACCCCTCCACTTT